Below, 30 T cell receptor beta chains from the same sample are listed, as sequenced in a study of beta chain features in type 1 diabetes. Study-wide results and caveats: All four CD4+ subsets from Type 1 diabetes patients carried moderately but significantly shorter TCRB CDR3s.

Sequencing targeted expressed TCRB transcripts, as all isolated RNA had been reverse transcribed. Clones were sequenced by immunoSEQ multiplex PCR, and TCRdb holds only the in-frame ones, with some missing. The data hold around 310,000 clones, with roughly 14% observed a single time. Their antigens are not known. Input material: naive CD4+ T cells from blood. All receptors derive from a woman aged 18-29 years with type 1 diabetes.

The chain combines TRBV5-4 with TRBJ1-2; 7 bases line up with TRBD1. The V gene end was trimmed by 4 bases and the J gene end by 2 bases; junction bases not matched to a gene: 2. This CDR3 has 13 amino acids. Germline loops: CDR1 SGHNT, CDR2 YYREEE (reference sequence). CDR3 in amino acids: CASSLQGNYGYTF. CDR3 sequence (DNA): TGTGCCAGCAGCCTACAGGGGAACTATGGCTACACCTTC.

V and J are TRBV7-2 and TRBJ2-5; unclear D gene. CDR1 is SGHTA and CDR2 is FQGNSA in the germline V gene. The ends were cut back, 1 base at V and 5 bases at J, with 5 bases in the middle. The CDR3 runs 12 residues. CDR3 in DNA: TGTGCCAGCAGCTTAGGTCAGGAGACCCAGTACTTC. Translation: CASSLGQETQYF.

This chain connects TRBV19 to TRBJ2-1; weak D call: TRBD1 (6 bases). Trimming took off 8 bases at V and 4 bases at J, with 18 bases between the two ends. Per the germline V gene, CDR1 is LNHDA and CDR2 is SQIVND (reference sequence). This CDR3 contains 15 residues. CDR3 coding DNA: TGTGCCAGTGCCCGGCTCGGGACATCTTACAATGAGCAGTTCTTC. It encodes CASARLGTSYNEQFF. The full variable domain, with the rest looked up from reference TRBV19 and TRBJ2-1, is DGGITQSPKYLFRKEGQNVTLSCEQNLNHDAMYWYRQDPGQGLRLIYYSQIVNDFQKGDIAEGYSVSREKKESFPLTVTSAQKNPTAFYLCASARLGTSYNEQFFGPGTRLTVL.

This clone was picked up a small number of times. The CDR3 here is CASSDPGQGYGYTF. CDR3 bases: TGTGCCAGTAGTGACCCGGGACAGGGCTATGGCTACACCTTC. This rearrangement joins TRBV19 to TRBJ1-2, with 9 bases matching TRBD1. V shed 5 bases, J shed 4 bases, and the junction held 5 bases outside the gene matches. Germline assignment: CDR1 LNHDA and CDR2 SQIVND (reference sequence). CDR3 length: 14 residues.

The chain combines TRBV18 with TRBJ2-1, with D possibly TRBD1 on 6 matching bases. The CDR3 has 12 amino acids. The germline gives CDR1 KGHSH, CDR2 LQKENI. V gave up 3 bases and J gave up 15 bases, with 15 bases separating them. The CDR3 region is CASSPWDTDAFF. DNA of the CDR3: TGTGCCAGCTCACCCTGGGACACTGATGCGTTCTTC.

This clone was found a few times. V gene TRBV2 combines with J gene TRBJ2-1; tentative D call: TRBD1 (5 bases). Germline V gives CDR1 SNHLY, CDR2 FYNNEI. The V and J ends lost 7 bases and 1 base respectively, with 17 bases between them. CDR3 length equals 16 residues. CDR3 bases: TGTGCCAGCACTGGCTACTCCTACAGGTCCTACAATGAGCAGTTCTTC. Its protein product is CASTGYSYRSYNEQFF. The variable domain in full, completed from reference TRBV2 and TRBJ2-1, reads EPEVTQTPSHQVTQMGQEVILRCVPISNHLYFYWYRQILGQKVEFLVSFYNNEISEKSEIFDDQFSVERPDGSNFTLKIRSTKLEDSAMYFCASTGYSYRSYNEQFFGPGTRLTVL.

This clone was observed a few times. The chain is built from TRBV28 and TRBJ2-2; 7 nucleotides line up with TRBD1. In germline, CDR1 is MDHEN, CDR2 SYDVKM. After removal of 8 bases from V and 5 bases from J, the junction contained 2 bases not matched to a gene. The CDR3 has 12 amino acids. The CDR3 DNA reads as TGTGCCAGCGCCAGGGGGACCGGGGAGCTGTTTTTT. This codes for CASARGTGELFF.

This clone was observed a handful of times. V is TRBV25-1 and J is TRBJ1-2; a possible D gene is TRBD1 (6 bases). The germline V gene has CDR1 MGHDK and CDR2 SYGVNS. Trimming removed 7 bases at V and 8 bases at J, with 17 bases between. CDR3 length: 13 residues. The CDR3 is CASTPPGRGGYTF. DNA of the CDR3: TGTGCCAGCACCCCCCCTGGGAGGGGGGGCTACACCTTC.

This clone was detected a few times. V is TRBV28 and J is TRBJ2-7; no clear D gene. The germline V gene has CDR1 MDHEN and CDR2 SYDVKM. The CDR3 is 12 amino acids. V gave up 5 bases and J gave up 0 bases, with 5 bases separating them. This chain's CDR3 is CASSTSSYEQYF. The CDR3, as DNA: TGTGCCAGCAGTACGAGCTCCTACGAGCAGTACTTC.

The chain couples TRBV5-4 to TRBJ1-2; the match to TRBD1 covers 7 bases. The ends lost 1 base at V and 1 base at J; junction bases unmatched: 7. Germline CDR1 and CDR2: SGHNT and YYREEE (reference sequence). CDR3 size: 16 residues. The CDR3 sequence is CASSLSPGTVNYGYTF. In nucleotides, the CDR3 is TGTGCCAGCAGCTTGAGTCCCGGGACAGTTAACTATGGCTACACCTTC.

This sequence joins TRBV6-5 and TRBJ2-4; 8 bases align to TRBD2. Unmatched junction bases numbered 5, after V lost 2 bases and J lost 8 bases. Germline V gives CDR1 MNHEY, CDR2 SVGAGI. This CDR3 is 14 amino acids long. This CDR3 is CASSYASGSDIQYF. The CDR3 DNA follows: TGTGCCAGCAGTTACGCCAGCGGGAGTGACATTCAGTACTTC.

This clone showed up just a few times. The chain uses TRBV7-2 and TRBJ2-7, with D perhaps matching TRBD1 (6 bases). The germline gives CDR1 SGHTA, CDR2 FQGNSA. This CDR3 has 14 residues. V lost 5 bases and J 2 bases, leaving 13 bases between the germline ends. CDR3 DNA sequence: TGTGCCAGCAGCCAAGGGGGTAGTACCTACGAGCAGTACTTC. Protein product: CASSQGGSTYEQYF.

The CDR3 bases are TGTGCCAGCAGCTCGAGCCCCGTCGGGGCCAACGTCCTGACTTTC. Its translation is CASSSSPVGANVLTF. The gene calls are TRBV9 and TRBJ2-6; no clear D gene. Germline V gives CDR1 SGDLS, CDR2 YYNGEE. Deletions cut 4 bases from V and 4 bases from J, with 12 bases between. This CDR3 is 15 amino acids long.

This clone has only a few counts. Here the CDR3 DNA reads TGTGCCAGCAGTCCCGGGACAGCCTTCTATGGCTACACCTTC. Protein: CASSPGTAFYGYTF. The chain uses TRBV7-2 and TRBJ1-2, with 7 bases fitting TRBD1. Germline V gives CDR1 SGHTA, CDR2 FQGNSA. J lost 4 bases, V lost 6 bases, and 8 bases had no gene match. The CDR3 has 14 amino acids.

This clone was detected a few times. This chain links TRBV6-6 with TRBJ2-1; 8 positions match TRBD1. V lost 4 bases to trimming and J lost 4 bases; unmatched junction nucleotides: 6. The CDR3 loop spans 15 amino acids. Looked up from germline, CDR1 is MNHNY and CDR2 is SVGAGI (reference sequence). As DNA, the CDR3 is TGTGCCAGCAGTTCAGGGGGCACGTGGTACAATGAGCAGTTCTTC. Translated, it gives CASSSGGTWYNEQFF.

This chain uses TRBV11-2 with TRBJ2-3, with 9 bases that match TRBD2. V lost 4 bases to trimming and J lost 4 bases; unmatched junction nucleotides: 6. CDR1 and CDR2 from the germline V gene are SGHAT and FQNNGV. This CDR3 region has 15 residues. The CDR3 DNA follows: TGTGCCAGCAGCTCCCTGGGCGGGAGGGCAGATACGCAGTATTTT. As protein: CASSSLGGRADTQYF.

This clone was seen a few times. The chain links TRBV5-4 to TRBJ1-1, with 8 positions matching TRBD1. This CDR3 contains 17 residues. J gave up 3 bases and V 4 bases, and 14 bases lay outside the gene matches. Per germline, CDR1 SGHNT and CDR2 YYREEE (reference sequence). CDR3 loop: CASSLGLTGAGDTEAFF. The DNA of the CDR3 is TGTGCCAGCAGCCTCGGTTTGACAGGGGCTGGGGACACTGAAGCTTTCTTT. The full variable domain, in which reference TRBV5-4 and TRBJ1-1 provide the parts outside the CDR3, is ETGVTQSPTHLIKTRGQQVTLRCSSQSGHNTVSWYQQALGQGPQFIFQYYREEENGRGNFPPRFSGLQFPNYSSELNVNALELDDSALYLCASSLGLTGAGDTEAFFGQGTRLTVV.

This chain connects TRBV28 to TRBJ2-7, with D possibly matching TRBD1 (5 bases). The length of the CDR3 is 13 residues. CDR1 is MDHEN, CDR2 SYDVKM, per germline. Trimming cost V 8 bases and J 1 base, with 12 bases left between them. In DNA form, the CDR3 reads TGTGCCAGCGCCACAGGTAATTCCTACGAGCAGTACGTC. Residues: CASATGNSYEQYV.

This clone was counted between two and nine times. J is TRBJ2-1 and V is TRBV19; a possible D gene is TRBD1 (5 bases). Germline CDR1 reads LNHDA; CDR2 reads SQIVND (reference sequence). V shed 6 bases and J shed 6 bases, with 15 bases lying between them. This CDR3 has 14 residues. This CDR3 reads CASRRPGNSNEQFF. CDR3 in DNA: TGTGCCAGTAGACGTCCAGGGAATAGCAATGAGCAGTTCTTC.

A few counts support this clone. V and J are TRBV29-1 and TRBJ1-1; 9 bases agree with TRBD1. This CDR3 has 11 amino acids. Germline lookup yields CDR1 SQVTM and CDR2 ANQGSEA. With 6 bases clipped from V and 7 bases from J, the junction kept 3 bases outside the gene matches. In DNA form, the CDR3 reads TGCAGCGTCCGGACAGGGGATGAAGCTTTCTTT. Translating gives CSVRTGDEAFF.

The V gene is TRBV7-2, the J gene TRBJ2-5; 7 bases are shared with TRBD1. Losses at the gene ends were 5 bases for V and 5 bases for J; bases not matched to a gene: 20. CDR3 length equals 18 residues. Germline values: CDR1 SGHTA, CDR2 FQGNSA. The CDR3 here is CASSPRSALTGTLETQYF. The CDR3, as DNA: TGTGCCAGCAGCCCCCGCTCTGCGCTGACAGGGACGTTGGAGACCCAGTACTTC.

This clone was detected only a few times. The rearrangement uses TRBV10-3 and TRBJ2-7; a possible D gene is TRBD1 (6 bases). V lost 8 bases and J lost 2, with 13 bases in between. CDR1 ENHRY and CDR2 SYGVKD come from the germline V gene. The CDR3 covers 13 residues. This CDR3 is CAIQWGPAYEQYV. CDR3 in DNA: TGTGCCATCCAGTGGGGGCCGGCCTACGAGCAGTACGTC.

The chain joins TRBV4-3 to TRBJ2-1; a possible D gene is TRBD2 (5 bases). This CDR3 comprises 21 residues. Trimming left V 0 bases short and J 2 bases short, with 26 bases between. Germline V gene lookup returns CDR1 LGHNA and CDR2 YSLEER. Here the CDR3 reads CASSQDPPRWIAPRTYNEQFF. The DNA for the CDR3 is TGCGCCAGCAGCCAAGATCCCCCAAGGTGGATAGCGCCGAGAACCTACAATGAGCAGTTCTTC.

The CDR3 coding sequence is TGTGCCAGCAGCTTAAAAGGGGAAAGCGGGAGCTCTCCCGAGACCCAGTACTTC. Its translation: CASSLKGESGSSPETQYF. This chain connects TRBV7-9 to TRBJ2-5, with 8 positions matching TRBD2. The CDR3 runs to 18 residues. V shed 2 bases and J 5 bases; nucleotides not matched to a gene: 16. Germline V CDR1 and CDR2: SEHNR, FQNEAQ (reference sequence).

This clone was found a few times. This chain connects TRBV2 to TRBJ1-5; D perhaps matches TRBD1 (6 bases). Deletions cut 5 bases from V and 6 bases from J, with 11 bases between. Germline CDR1 is SNHLY and CDR2 is FYNNEI. The CDR3 totals 13 residues. The CDR3 nucleotides are TGTGCCAGCAGTCAGGGGACGGGTCAGCCCCAGCATTTT. This gives the protein CASSQGTGQPQHF.

On this clone itself: This CDR3 is also generated by other DNA sequences in the sample. The chain recombines TRBV18 with TRBJ1-5, with D perhaps TRBD1 (6 bases). CDR1 is KGHSH and CDR2 is LQKENI in the germline V gene. This CDR3 is built from 14 residues. The V gene lost 2 bases and the J gene lost 3 bases, with 8 bases spanning the gap. CDR3 nucleotides: TGTGCCAGCTCACCAGGACAGCTCAATCAGCCCCAGCATTTT. Translated, it gives CASSPGQLNQPQHF.

V and J are TRBV5-1 and TRBJ2-2; D might be TRBD2 (5 bases). The germline gives CDR1 SGHRS, CDR2 YFSETQ. V was clipped by 2 bases and J by 1 base, with 12 bases between them. This CDR3 has 16 amino acids. For the CDR3, the DNA is TGCGCCAGCAGCTTACGCGGACTCCTGAACACCGGGGAGCTGTTTTTT. Its protein product is CASSLRGLLNTGELFF.

V and J are TRBV28 and TRBJ2-5, with a tentative D call TRBD1 (6 bases). From germline, CDR1 is MDHEN and CDR2 SYDVKM. With 3 bases removed from V and 5 bases from J, the gap between germline ends came to 10 bases. The CDR3 has 13 amino acids. The chain's CDR3 is CASSFGGRETQYF. In DNA, the CDR3 is TGTGCCAGCAGTTTTGGGGGCAGGGAGACCCAGTACTTC.

In its sample, this clone was seen a few times. This chain joins TRBV5-4 and TRBJ2-5; TRBD1 aligns across 7 bases. V gave up 4 bases and J gave up 2 bases; unmatched junction bases: 8. The CDR3 consists of 15 residues. Germline V lookup: CDR1 SGHNT, CDR2 YYREEE (reference sequence). This CDR3 is CASSRTGTAQETQYF. CDR3 DNA: TGTGCCAGCAGCAGGACCGGGACAGCACAAGAGACCCAGTACTTC.

This clone was seen a few times. The gene calls are TRBV30 and TRBJ2-4; 7 bases fit TRBD2. The V and J ends lost 2 bases and 8 bases, in that order; junction bases with no gene match: 15. Germline CDR1 reads GTSNPN; CDR2 reads SVGIG (reference sequence). The CDR3 contains 16 residues. CDR3 region: CAWSIKRGRTDYIQYF. For the CDR3, the DNA is TGTGCCTGGAGTATTAAGCGGGGCCGGACTGATTACATTCAGTACTTC.